Given below is one T cell receptor (beta chain) in context. The antigen is undetermined. Cells that had been cultured for approximately ten days were the source of isolated CD4+ T cells. In the vaccine recipients, nucleocapsid antibodies were negative and there was no prior SARS-CoV-2 infection. Days 3 and 7 saw half the medium replaced with IL-2 medium. Germline loops: CDR1 SGHDT, CDR2 YYEEEE. The CDR3 is 16 residues long. Trimming took off 4 bases at V and 5 bases at J, with 19 bases between the two ends. The record originates from a study of vaccination effects on CD4 cells after COVID-19. Here immunoSEQ multiplex PCR was the method, and the copy in TCRdb shows in-frame clones only, minus some. The table shows 70,000 to 75,000 clones, with approximately 71% occurring only once.

The V call is TRBV5-6, the J call TRBJ2-1; perhaps TRBD1 as D (5 bases). This receptor was taken from a human donor who received a COVID-19 vaccine. Sequencing used CD4+ T cells from PBMCs cultured without peptide, obtained before COVID-19 vaccination. The CDR3 is CASSPVVGGANNEQFF. The CDR3 bases are TGTGCCAGCAGCCCGGTCGTGGGTGGGGCAAACAATGAGCAGTTCTTC.